The next 11 T cell receptor beta chains were all read from a single sample in a study of OX40 agonist ivuxolimab in advanced cancers. Sequencing was performed with immunoSEQ multiplex PCR; in TCRdb, only in-frame clones are kept and a portion is missing. Here the sample spans 50,000 to 75,000 clones, about 90% being singletons. Specimen: CD4+ or CD8+ T cells sorted from blood, collected in a trial of the OX40 agonist ivuxolimab. Receptors were obtained from an adult with an advanced solid tumor such as melanoma, head and neck, liver or kidney cancer.

This rearrangement joins TRBV11-2 to TRBJ2-7, with D unresolved. This CDR3 is built from 15 residues. V was cut by 1 base and J by 0 bases, with 10 bases left in between. From germline, CDR1 is SGHAT and CDR2 FQNNGV. CDR3 residues: CASSLVSGSSYEQYF. In DNA form, the CDR3 reads TGTGCCAGCAGCTTAGTCTCGGGCTCCTCCTACGAGCAGTACTTC.

CDR3 loop: CASSARTSGFHNEQFF. CDR3 bases: TGTGCCAGCAGCGCTAGGACTAGCGGGTTCCACAATGAGCAGTTCTTC. The chain uses TRBV7-8 and TRBJ2-1, with 11 bases matching TRBD2. The germline CDR1 and CDR2 sequences are SGHVS and FQNEAQ. The CDR3 contains 16 residues. Germline trimming cut 5 bases from V and 5 bases from J; bases unmatched to any gene: 8.

The chain uses TRBV29-1 and TRBJ2-5; D may be TRBD2 (5 bases). The CDR3 totals 12 residues. CDR1 and CDR2 from the germline V gene are SQVTM and ANQGSEA. V lost 4 bases, J lost 4 bases, and 10 bases lay in between. In DNA form, the CDR3 reads TGCAGCGTTGGTGAGGGAACAGAGACCCAGTACTTC. This encodes CSVGEGTETQYF.

This sequence joins TRBV6-6 and TRBJ2-1; the match to TRBD2 covers 10 bases. The CDR3 is made up of 12 amino acids. In germline, CDR1 is MNHNY, CDR2 SVGAGI (reference sequence). Trimming cost V 6 bases and J 10 bases; bases outside gene matches: 3. Written as DNA, the CDR3 is TGTGCCAGCAGACCAGCGGGAGGGGAGCAGTTCTTC. Protein: CASRPAGGEQFF.

The chain carries TRBV28 and TRBJ2-1, with 11 nucleotides matching TRBD2. J lost 3 bases, V lost 1 base, and 14 bases had no gene match. The CDR3 contains 20 residues. CDR1 and CDR2 from the germline V gene are MDHEN and SYDVKM. The CDR3 is CASSLFRIGTSGTRYNEQFF. As DNA, the CDR3 is TGTGCCAGCAGTTTATTCCGAATTGGGACTAGCGGCACACGCTACAATGAGCAGTTCTTC.

This sequence joins TRBV10-1 and TRBJ2-2; D gene unclear. The germline V gene has CDR1 WNHNN and CDR2 SYGVQD (reference sequence). The V and J ends lost 7 bases and 4 bases respectively, with 13 bases between them. The CDR3 extends over 14 amino acids. CDR3: CASMVGRGTGELFF. The CDR3 nucleotides read TGCGCCAGCATGGTAGGCCGTGGCACCGGGGAGCTGTTTTTT.

V gene TRBV27 combines with J gene TRBJ2-7; 10 nucleotides agree with TRBD2. V shed 3 bases, J shed 2 bases, and the junction held 10 bases outside the gene matches. The CDR3 has 17 amino acids. Germline-derived CDR1 and CDR2 are MNHEY and SMNVEV (reference sequence). CDR3 nucleotides: TGTGCCAGCAGTTTCCTCGGGCTAGCGGGAGACACCTACGAGCAGTACTTC. Translated, it gives CASSFLGLAGDTYEQYF.

CDR3 in amino acids: CASKGQGDQPQHF. Written as DNA, the CDR3 is TGTGCCAGCAAGGGACAGGGTGACCAGCCCCAGCATTTT. The chain combines TRBV18 with TRBJ1-5; TRBD1 agrees at 9 bases. V gave up 8 bases and J gave up 7 bases; unmatched junction bases: 6. The length of the CDR3 is 13 residues. CDR1 and CDR2 (germline): KGHSH, LQKENI.

Written as DNA, the CDR3 is TGCGCCAGCAGCTTGGAACGGGGACGCCACTACGAGCAGTACTTC. This gives the protein CASSLERGRHYEQYF. The chain couples TRBV5-1 to TRBJ2-7, with D tentatively TRBD1 or TRBD2 (5 bases each). Trimming took 0 bases from V and 3 from J, leaving 13 bases between them. This CDR3 spans 15 amino acids. Germline loops: CDR1 SGHRS, CDR2 YFSETQ.

The rearrangement links TRBV5-1 to TRBJ2-3; D is unclear. V dropped 3 bases and J dropped 0 bases, with 5 bases sitting between them. The germline V gene has CDR1 SGHRS and CDR2 YFSETQ. The CDR3 contains 13 residues. CDR3 nucleotide sequence: TGCGCCAGCAGCTGGTCAAGCACAGATACGCAGTATTTT. Translated, it gives CASSWSSTDTQYF. The full variable domain, in which reference TRBV5-1 and TRBJ2-3 provide the parts outside the CDR3, is KAGVTQTPRYLIKTRGQQVTLSCSPISGHRSVSWYQQTPGQGLQFLFEYFSETQRNKGNFPGRFSGRQFSNSRSEMNVSTLELGDSALYLCASSWSSTDTQYFGPGTRLTVL.

The chain recombines TRBV11-3 with TRBJ2-1, with TRBD2 matching over 9 bases. V gave up 5 bases and J gave up 11 bases; unmatched junction bases: 13. The germline gives CDR1 SGHNT, CDR2 YENEEA. The CDR3 is 15 amino acids. CDR3 region: CASSPASGGKDKQFF. The CDR3 DNA reads TGTGCCAGCAGCCCAGCAAGCGGGGGGAAGGATAAGCAGTTCTTC.